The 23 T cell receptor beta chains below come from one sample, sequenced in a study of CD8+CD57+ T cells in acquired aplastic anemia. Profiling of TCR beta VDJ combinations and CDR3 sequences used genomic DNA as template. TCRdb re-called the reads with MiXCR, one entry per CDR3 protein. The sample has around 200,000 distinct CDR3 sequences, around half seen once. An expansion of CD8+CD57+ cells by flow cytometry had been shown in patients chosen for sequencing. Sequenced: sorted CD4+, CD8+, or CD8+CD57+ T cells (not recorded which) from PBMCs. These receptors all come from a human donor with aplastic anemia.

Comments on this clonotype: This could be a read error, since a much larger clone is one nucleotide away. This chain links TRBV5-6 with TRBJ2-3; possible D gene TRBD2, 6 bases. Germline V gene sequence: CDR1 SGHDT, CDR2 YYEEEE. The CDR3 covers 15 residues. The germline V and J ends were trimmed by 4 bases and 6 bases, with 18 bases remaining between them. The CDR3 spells CASSRRLVVSDTQYF. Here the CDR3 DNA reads TGTGCCAGCAGCCGGAGACTAGTGGTTTCGGATACGCAGTATTTT.

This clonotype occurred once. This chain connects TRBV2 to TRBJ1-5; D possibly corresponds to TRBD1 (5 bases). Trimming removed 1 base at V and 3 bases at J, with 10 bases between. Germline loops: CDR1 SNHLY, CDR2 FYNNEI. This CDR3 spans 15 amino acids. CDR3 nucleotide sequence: TGTGCCAGCAGTGAAGGTGGGGGGTTCAATCAGCCCCAGCATTTT. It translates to CASSEGGGFNQPQHF.

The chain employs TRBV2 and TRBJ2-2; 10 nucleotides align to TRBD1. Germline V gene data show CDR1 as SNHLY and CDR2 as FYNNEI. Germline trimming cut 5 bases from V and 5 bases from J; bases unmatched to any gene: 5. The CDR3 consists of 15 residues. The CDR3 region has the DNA TGTGCCAGCAGTTGGAGGGACAGGGGAACCGGGGAGCTGTTTTTT. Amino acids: CASSWRDRGTGELFF.

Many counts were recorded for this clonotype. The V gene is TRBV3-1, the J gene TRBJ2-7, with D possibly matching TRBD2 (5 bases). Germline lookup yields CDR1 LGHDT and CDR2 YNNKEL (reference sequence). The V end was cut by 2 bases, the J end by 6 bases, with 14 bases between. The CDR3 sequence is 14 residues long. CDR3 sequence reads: CASSQLASEGEQYF. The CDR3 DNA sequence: TGTGCCAGCAGCCAATTGGCCAGCGAGGGCGAGCAGTACTTC.

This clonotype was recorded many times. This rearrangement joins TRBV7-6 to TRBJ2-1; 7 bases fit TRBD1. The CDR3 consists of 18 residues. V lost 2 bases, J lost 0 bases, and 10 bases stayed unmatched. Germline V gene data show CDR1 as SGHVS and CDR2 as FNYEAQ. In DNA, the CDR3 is TGTGCCAGCAGCTTAAGGGCAGGGGGTCCCGACTCCTACAATGAGCAGTTCTTC. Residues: CASSLRAGGPDSYNEQFF. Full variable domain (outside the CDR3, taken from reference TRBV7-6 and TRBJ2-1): GAGVSQSPRYKVTKRGQDVALRCDPISGHVSLYWYRQALGQGPEFLTYFNYEAQQDKSGLPNDRFSAERPEGSISTLTIQRTEQRDSAMYRCASSLRAGGPDSYNEQFFGPGTRLTVL.

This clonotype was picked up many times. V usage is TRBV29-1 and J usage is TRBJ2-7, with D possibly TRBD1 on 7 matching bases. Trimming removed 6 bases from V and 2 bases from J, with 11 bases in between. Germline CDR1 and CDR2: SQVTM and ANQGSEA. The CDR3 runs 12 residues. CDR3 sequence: CSVEGAPYEQYF. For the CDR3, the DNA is TGCAGCGTGGAGGGGGCCCCCTACGAGCAGTACTTC.

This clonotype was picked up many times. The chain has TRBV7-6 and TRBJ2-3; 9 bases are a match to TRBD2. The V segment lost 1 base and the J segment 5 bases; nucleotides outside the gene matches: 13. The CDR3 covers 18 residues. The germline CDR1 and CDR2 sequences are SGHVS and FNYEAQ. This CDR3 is CASSLEAGGLPVEDTQYF. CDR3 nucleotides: TGTGCCAGCAGCTTAGAGGCGGGAGGGCTCCCCGTGGAAGATACGCAGTATTTT.

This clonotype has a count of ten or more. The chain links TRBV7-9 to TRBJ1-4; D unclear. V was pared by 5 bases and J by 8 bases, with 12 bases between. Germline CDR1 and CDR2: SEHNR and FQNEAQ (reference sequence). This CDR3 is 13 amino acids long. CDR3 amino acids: CASSLSSREKLFF. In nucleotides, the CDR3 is TGTGCCAGCAGCCTGTCCTCCCGGGAAAAACTGTTTTTT.

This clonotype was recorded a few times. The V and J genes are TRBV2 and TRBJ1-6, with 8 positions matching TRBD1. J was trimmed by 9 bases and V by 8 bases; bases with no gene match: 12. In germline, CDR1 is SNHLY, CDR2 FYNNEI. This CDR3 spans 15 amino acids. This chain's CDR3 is CASQTLDRVGSPLHF. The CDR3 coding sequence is TGTGCCAGCCAAACCCTGGACAGGGTTGGTTCACCCCTCCACTTT.

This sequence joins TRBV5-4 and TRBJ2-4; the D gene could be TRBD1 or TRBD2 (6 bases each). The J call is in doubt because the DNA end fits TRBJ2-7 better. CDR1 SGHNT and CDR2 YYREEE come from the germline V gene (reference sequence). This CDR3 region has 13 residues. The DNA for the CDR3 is TGTGCCAGCACCGACAGGAGGGGCTACGAGCAGTACTTC. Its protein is CASTDRRGYEQYF.

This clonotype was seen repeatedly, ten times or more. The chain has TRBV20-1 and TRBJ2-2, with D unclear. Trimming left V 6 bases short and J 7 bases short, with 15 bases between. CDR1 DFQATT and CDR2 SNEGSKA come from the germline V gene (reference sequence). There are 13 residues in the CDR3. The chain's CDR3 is CSAPIFPNGELFF. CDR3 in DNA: TGCAGTGCCCCCATCTTCCCAAACGGGGAGCTGTTTTTT.

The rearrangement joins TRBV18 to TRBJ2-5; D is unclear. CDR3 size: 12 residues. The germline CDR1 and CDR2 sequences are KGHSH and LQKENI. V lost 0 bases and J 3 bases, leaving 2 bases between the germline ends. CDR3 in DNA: TGTGCCAGCTCACCACCGAAAGAGACCCAGTACTTC. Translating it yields CASSPPKETQYF.

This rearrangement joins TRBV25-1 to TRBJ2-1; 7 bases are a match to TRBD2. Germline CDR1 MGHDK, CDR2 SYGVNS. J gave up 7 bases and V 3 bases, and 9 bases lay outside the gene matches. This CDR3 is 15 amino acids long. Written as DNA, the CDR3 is TGTGCCAGCAGTGATTCTCTGACTAGCTTGAATGAGCAGTTCTTC. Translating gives CASSDSLTSLNEQFF.

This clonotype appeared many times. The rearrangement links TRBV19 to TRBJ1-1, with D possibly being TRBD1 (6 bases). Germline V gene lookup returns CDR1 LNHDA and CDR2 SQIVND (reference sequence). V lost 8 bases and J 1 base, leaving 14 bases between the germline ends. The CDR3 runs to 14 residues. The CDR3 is CASSRGAENTEAFF. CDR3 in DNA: TGTGCCAGTTCTAGGGGGGCGGAGAACACTGAAGCTTTCTTT.

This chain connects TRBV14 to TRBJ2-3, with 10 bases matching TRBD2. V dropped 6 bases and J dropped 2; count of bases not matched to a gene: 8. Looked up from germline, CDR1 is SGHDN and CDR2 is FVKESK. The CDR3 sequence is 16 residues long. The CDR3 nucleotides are TGTGCCAGCAGTGCTCGACTAGCGGGCCTCACAGATACGCAGTATTTT. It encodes CASSARLAGLTDTQYF.

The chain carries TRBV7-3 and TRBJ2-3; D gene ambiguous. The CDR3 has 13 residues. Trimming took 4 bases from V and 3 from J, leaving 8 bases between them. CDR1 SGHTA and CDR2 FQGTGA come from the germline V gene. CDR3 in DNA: TGTGCCAGCAGCTCCCCGGCGACAGATACGCAGTATTTT. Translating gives CASSSPATDTQYF.

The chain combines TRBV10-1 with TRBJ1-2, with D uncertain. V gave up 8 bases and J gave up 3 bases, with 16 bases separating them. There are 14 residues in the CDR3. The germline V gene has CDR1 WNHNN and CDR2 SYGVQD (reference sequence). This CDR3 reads CASLRSPLDYGYTF. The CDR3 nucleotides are TGCGCCAGCCTCCGCAGCCCCCTGGACTATGGCTACACCTTC.

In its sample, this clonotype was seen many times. CDR3 DNA: TGTGCCAGCAGTCCCCGGAAAGAGCAGAGGGCCTGGGCAACTAATGAAAAACTGTTTTTT. This translates into CASSPRKEQRAWATNEKLFF. The chain carries TRBV12-3 or TRBV12-4 and TRBJ1-4; unclear D gene. V dropped 5 bases and J dropped 0 bases, with 25 bases sitting between them. This CDR3 comprises 20 residues.

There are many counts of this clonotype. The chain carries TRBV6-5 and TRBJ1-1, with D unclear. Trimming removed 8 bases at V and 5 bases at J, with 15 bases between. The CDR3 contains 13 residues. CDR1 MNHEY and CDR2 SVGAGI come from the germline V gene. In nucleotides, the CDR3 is TGTGCCAGCCTAAGTCCCGCTCGAACTGAAGCTTTCTTT. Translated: CASLSPARTEAFF.

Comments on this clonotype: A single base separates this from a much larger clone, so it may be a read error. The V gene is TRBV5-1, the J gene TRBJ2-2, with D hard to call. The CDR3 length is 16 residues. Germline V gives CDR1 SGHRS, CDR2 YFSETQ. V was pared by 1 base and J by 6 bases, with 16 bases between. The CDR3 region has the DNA TGCGCCAGCAGCTTGCGTGCCCCCGAGTCGGCCGGGGAGCTGTTTTTT. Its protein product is CASSLRAPESAGELFF.

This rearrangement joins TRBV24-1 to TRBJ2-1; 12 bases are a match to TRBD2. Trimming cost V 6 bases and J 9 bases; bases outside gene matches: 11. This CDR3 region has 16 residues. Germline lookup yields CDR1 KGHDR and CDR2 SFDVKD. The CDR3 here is CATSSGLAGSPIEQFF. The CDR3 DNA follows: TGTGCCACCAGTTCGGGACTAGCGGGTAGTCCCATTGAGCAGTTCTTC.

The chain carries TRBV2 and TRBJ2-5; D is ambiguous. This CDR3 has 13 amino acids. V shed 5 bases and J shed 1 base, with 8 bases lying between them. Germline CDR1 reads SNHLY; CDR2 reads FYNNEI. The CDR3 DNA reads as TGTGCCAGCAGTCGTGGCGGCCAAGAGACCCAGTACTTC. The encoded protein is CASSRGGQETQYF.

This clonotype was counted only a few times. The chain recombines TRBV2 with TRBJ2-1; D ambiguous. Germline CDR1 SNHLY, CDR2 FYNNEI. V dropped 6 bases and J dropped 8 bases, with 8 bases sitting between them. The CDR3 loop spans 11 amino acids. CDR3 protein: CASSPGDEQFF. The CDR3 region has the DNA TGTGCCAGCAGCCCAGGCGATGAGCAGTTCTTC.